This paragraph covers one T cell receptor (beta chain) sequence. The antigen is not known. Just one base apart from a much larger clone, this may be a read error. PBMCs, at least 6.5 million per sample, were isolated. Losses at the gene ends were 5 bases for V and 6 bases for J; bases not matched to a gene: 9. The CDR3 sequence is 15 residues long. Germline V gives CDR1 DFQATT, CDR2 SNEGSKA (reference sequence). This sample is drawn from a study of blood T cells in healthy people across ages. Findings and caveats of the study: Compared with aged donors, long-lived donors showed fewer expanded clones, suggesting selection. The unknown donor CMV status may have confounded expanded clonotype changes.

It was with a sample-barcoded 5' primer and a J-beta primer mix that a second PCR of about 7 to 12 cycles was run. At least 2.5 million CDR3-containing paired-end reads were obtained per sample. TCRdb re-analysed the 5' RACE reads in MiXCR, keeping a single row per CDR3 protein. The table records 1.5 million to 2 million distinct CDR3 sequences, under 30% of them present only once. The J gene is TRBJ2-1, the V gene TRBV20-1, with 11 bases lining up with TRBD2. This TCR came from a woman aged 25 to 45 in good health. The sample was blood. CDR3 loop: CSAGHTSGGGNEQFF. The CDR3 region has the DNA TGCAGTGCTGGGCACACTAGCGGGGGTGGCAATGAGCAGTTCTTC.